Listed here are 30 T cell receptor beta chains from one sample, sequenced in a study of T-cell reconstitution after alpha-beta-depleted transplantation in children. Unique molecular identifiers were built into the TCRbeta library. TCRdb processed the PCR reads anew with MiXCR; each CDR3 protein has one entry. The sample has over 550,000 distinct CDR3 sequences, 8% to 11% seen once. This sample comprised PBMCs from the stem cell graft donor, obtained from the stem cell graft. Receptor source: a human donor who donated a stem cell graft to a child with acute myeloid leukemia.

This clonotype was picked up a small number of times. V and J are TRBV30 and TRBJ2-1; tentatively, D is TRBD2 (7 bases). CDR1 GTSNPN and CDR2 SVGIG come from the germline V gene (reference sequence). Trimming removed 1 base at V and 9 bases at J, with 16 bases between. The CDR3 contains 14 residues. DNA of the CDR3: TGTGCCTGGAGTGGGACTAGGGGGATTGGTGAGCAGTTCTTC. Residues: CAWSGTRGIGEQFF. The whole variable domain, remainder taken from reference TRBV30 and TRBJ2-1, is SQTIHQWPATLVQPVGSPLSLECTVEGTSNPNLYWYRQAAGRGLQLLFYSVGIGQISSEVPQNLSASRPQDRQFILSSKKLLLSDSGFYLCAWSGTRGIGEQFFGPGTRLTVL.

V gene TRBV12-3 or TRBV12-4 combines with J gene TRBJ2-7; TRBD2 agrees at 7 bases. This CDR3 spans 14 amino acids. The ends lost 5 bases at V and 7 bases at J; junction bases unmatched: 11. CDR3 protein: CASSPGRAADEQYF. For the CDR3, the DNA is TGTGCCAGCAGTCCGGGGAGGGCCGCGGATGAGCAGTACTTC.

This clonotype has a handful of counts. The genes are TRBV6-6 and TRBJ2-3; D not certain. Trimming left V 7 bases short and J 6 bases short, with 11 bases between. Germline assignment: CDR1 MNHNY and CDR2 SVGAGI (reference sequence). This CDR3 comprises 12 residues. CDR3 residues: CASTYLEDTQYF. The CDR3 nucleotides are TGTGCCAGCACCTACCTGGAGGATACGCAGTATTTT.

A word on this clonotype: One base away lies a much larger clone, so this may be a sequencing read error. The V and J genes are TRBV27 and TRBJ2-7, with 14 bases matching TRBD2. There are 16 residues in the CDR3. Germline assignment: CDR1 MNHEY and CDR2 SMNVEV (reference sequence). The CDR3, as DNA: TGTGTCAGCAGTTTTCGGACTAGCGGGAGGATTGTCGAGCAGTACTTC. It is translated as CVSSFRTSGRIVEQYF.

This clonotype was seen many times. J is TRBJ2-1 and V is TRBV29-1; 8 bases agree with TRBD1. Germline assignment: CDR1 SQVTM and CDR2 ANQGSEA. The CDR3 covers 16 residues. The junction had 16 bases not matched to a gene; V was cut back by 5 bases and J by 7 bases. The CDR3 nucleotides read TGCAGCGTTCTTGGGTGGCCCGGGACAGGAAGGAATGAGCAGTTCTTC. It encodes CSVLGWPGTGRNEQFF.

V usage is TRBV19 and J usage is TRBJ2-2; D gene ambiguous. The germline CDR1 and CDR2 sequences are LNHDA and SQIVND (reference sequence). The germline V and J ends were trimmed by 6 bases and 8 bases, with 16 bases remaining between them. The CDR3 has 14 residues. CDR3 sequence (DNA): TGTGCCAGTAGCACCGGCAGTCAGACGGGGGAGCTGTTTTTT. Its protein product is CASSTGSQTGELFF. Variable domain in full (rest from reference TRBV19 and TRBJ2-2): DGGITQSPKYLFRKEGQNVTLSCEQNLNHDAMYWYRQDPGQGLRLIYYSQIVNDFQKGDIAEGYSVSREKKESFPLTVTSAQKNPTAFYLCASSTGSQTGELFFGEGSRLTVL.

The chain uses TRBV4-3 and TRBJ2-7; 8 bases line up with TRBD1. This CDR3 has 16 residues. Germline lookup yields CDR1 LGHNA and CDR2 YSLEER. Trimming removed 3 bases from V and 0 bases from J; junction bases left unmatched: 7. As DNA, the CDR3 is TGCGCCAGCAGCCAGGGGACAGGCACTATCTCCTACGAGCAGTACTTC. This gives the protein CASSQGTGTISYEQYF.

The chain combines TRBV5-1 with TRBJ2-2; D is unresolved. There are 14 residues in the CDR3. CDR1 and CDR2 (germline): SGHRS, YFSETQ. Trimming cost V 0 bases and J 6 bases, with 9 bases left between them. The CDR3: CASSLGIPAGELFF. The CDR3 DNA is TGCGCCAGCAGCTTGGGGATCCCCGCCGGGGAGCTGTTTTTT.

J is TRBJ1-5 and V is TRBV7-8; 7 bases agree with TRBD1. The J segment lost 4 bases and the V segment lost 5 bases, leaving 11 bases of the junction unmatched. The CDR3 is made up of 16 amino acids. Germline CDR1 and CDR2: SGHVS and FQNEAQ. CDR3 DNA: TGTGCCAGCAGCCAAGAGACAAGGGGGCGTAATCAGCCCCAGCATTTT. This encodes CASSQETRGRNQPQHF.

Written as DNA, the CDR3 is TGCGCCAGCAGCAGGTCTGCGGGGGACACCGGGGAGCTGTTTTTT. It yields the protein CASSRSAGDTGELFF. The chain combines TRBV5-1 with TRBJ2-2; 7 bases line up with TRBD2. Germline V gene lookup returns CDR1 SGHRS and CDR2 YFSETQ. The CDR3 spans 15 residues. Trimming cost V 4 bases and J 3 bases; bases outside gene matches: 6.

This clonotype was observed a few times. The CDR3 sequence is CASRRGLLNEQYF. As DNA, the CDR3 is TGTGCCAGCCGGAGGGGTCTTCTAAACGAGCAGTACTTC. The chain uses TRBV25-1 and TRBJ2-7; maybe TRBD2 (6 bases). V was pared by 8 bases and J by 5 bases, with 16 bases between. The CDR3 is made up of 13 amino acids. Germline CDR1 MGHDK, CDR2 SYGVNS.

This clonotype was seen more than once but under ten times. The CDR3 DNA follows: TGTGCCAGCAGCTCCTCCGGCCTCTCCCGCTCGGGGTCCTACAATGAGCAGTTCTTC. Translation: CASSSSGLSRSGSYNEQFF. V and J are TRBV28 and TRBJ2-1; D might be TRBD2 (5 bases). The V gene's germline CDR1 is MDHEN and CDR2 SYDVKM. CDR3 size: 19 residues. The V gene lost 6 bases and the J gene lost 1 base, with 25 bases spanning the gap.

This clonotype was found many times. CDR3 DNA sequence: TGCAGTGCCATGAATTCCTATGGGCAGTACTTC. Translating it yields CSAMNSYGQYF. The chain is built from TRBV20-1 and TRBJ2-7; no reliable D call. Germline CDR1 reads DFQATT; CDR2 reads SNEGSKA (reference sequence). CDR3 length equals 11 residues. The V and J ends lost 6 bases and 9 bases respectively, with 15 bases between them.

In DNA, the CDR3 is TGTGCCAGCAGCGAGCTCCCGGCGGCCGGGGAGCTGTTTTTT. Translated, it gives CASSELPAAGELFF. This rearrangement joins TRBV9 to TRBJ2-2; no clear D. The CDR3 length is 14 residues. The germline gives CDR1 SGDLS, CDR2 YYNGEE. V gave up 3 bases and J gave up 6 bases, with 12 bases separating them.

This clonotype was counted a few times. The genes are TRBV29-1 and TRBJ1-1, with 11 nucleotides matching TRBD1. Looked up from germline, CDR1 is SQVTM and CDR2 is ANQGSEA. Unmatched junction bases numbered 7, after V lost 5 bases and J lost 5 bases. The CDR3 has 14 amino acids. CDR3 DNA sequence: TGCAGCGTTTCGCCCGGGACAGGGGGGACTGAAGCTTTCTTT. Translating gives CSVSPGTGGTEAFF.

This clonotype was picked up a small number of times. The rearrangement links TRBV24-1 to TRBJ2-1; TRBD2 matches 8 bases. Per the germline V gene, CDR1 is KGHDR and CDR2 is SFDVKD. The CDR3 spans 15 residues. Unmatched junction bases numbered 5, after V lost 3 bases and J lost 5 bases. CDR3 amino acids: CATSDQTSGHNEQFF. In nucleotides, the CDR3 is TGTGCCACCAGTGATCAAACTAGCGGCCACAATGAGCAGTTCTTC.

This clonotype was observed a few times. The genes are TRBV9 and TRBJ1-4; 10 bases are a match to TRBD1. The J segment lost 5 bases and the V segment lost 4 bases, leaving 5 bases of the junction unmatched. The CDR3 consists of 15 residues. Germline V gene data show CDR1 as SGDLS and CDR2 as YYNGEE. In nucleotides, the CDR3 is TGTGCCAGCAGCTACCGGACAGGGGGGAATGAAAAACTGTTTTTT. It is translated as CASSYRTGGNEKLFF.

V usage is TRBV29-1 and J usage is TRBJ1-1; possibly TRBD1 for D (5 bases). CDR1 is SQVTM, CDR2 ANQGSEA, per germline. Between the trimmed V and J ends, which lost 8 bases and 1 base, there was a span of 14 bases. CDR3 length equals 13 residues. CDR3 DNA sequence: TGCAGCACTCCCGGGACGGGGAACACTGAAGCTTTCTTT. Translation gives CSTPGTGNTEAFF.

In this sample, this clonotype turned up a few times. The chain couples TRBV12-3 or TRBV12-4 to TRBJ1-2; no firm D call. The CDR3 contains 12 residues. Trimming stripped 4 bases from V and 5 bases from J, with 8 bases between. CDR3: CASSSSAYGYTF. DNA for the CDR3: TGTGCCAGCAGTTCGTCGGCGTATGGCTACACCTTC.

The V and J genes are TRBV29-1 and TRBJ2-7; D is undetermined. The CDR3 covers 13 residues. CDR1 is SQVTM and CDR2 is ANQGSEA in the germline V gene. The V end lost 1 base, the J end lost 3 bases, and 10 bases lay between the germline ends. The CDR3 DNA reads TGCAGCGTTGAAGTACTCCGTGGCTACGAGCAGTACTTC. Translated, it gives CSVEVLRGYEQYF.

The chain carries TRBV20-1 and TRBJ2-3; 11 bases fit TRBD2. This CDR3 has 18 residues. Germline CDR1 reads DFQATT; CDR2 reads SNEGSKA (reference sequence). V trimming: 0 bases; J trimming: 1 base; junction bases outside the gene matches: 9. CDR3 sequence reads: CSAREKPSLAGGTDTQYF. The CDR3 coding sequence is TGCAGTGCTAGAGAGAAGCCCTCACTAGCGGGGGGCACAGATACGCAGTATTTT.

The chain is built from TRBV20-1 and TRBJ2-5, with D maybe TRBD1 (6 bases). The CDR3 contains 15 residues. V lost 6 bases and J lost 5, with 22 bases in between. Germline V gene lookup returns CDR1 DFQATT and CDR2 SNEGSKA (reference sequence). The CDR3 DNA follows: TGCAGTGCGACCTCCCGGACTCATACAGGGGAGACCCAGTACTTC. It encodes CSATSRTHTGETQYF.

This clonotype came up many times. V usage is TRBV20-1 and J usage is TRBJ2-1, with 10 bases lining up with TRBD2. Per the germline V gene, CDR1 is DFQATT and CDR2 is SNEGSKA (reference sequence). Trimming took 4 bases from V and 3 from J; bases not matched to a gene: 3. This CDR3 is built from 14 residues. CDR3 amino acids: CSATRTSGYNEQFF. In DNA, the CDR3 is TGCAGTGCTACCCGGACTAGCGGCTACAATGAGCAGTTCTTC.

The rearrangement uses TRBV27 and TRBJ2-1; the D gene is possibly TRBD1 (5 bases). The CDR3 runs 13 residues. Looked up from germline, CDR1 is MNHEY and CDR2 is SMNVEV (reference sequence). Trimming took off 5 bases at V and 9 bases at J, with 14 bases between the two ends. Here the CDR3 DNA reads TGTGCCAGCAGTCCTCGACAGAAAGGTGAGCAGTTCTTC. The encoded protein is CASSPRQKGEQFF.

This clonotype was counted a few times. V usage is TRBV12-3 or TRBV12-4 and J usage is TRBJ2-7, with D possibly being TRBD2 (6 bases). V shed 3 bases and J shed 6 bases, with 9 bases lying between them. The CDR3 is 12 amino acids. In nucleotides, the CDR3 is TGTGCCAGCAGTTTCGCCGGGGGCGAGCAGTACTTC. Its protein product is CASSFAGGEQYF.

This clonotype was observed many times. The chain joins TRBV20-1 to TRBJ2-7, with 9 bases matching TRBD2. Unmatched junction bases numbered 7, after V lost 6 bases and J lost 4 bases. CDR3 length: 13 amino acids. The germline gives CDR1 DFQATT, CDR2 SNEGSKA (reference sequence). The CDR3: CSAPLAGGYEQYF. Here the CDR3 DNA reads TGCAGTGCACCACTAGCGGGCGGATACGAGCAGTACTTC.

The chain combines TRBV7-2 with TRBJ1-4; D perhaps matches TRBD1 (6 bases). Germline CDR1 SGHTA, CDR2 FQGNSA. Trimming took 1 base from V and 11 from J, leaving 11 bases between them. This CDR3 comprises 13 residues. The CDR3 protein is CASSLEGERKLFF. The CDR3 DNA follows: TGTGCCAGCAGCTTAGAGGGGGAACGGAAACTGTTTTTT.

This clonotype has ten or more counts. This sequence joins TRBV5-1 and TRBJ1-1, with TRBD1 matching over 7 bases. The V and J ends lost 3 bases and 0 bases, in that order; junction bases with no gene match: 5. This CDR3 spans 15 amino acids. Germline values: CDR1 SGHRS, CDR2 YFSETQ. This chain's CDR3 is CASSSSGTVNTEAFF. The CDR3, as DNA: TGCGCCAGCAGCTCCTCCGGGACAGTGAACACTGAAGCTTTCTTT.

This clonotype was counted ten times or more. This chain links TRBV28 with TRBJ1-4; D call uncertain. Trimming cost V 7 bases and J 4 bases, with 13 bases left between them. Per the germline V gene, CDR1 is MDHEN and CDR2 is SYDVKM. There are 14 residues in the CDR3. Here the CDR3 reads CASTLGVLNEKLFF. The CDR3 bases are TGTGCCAGCACCCTTGGGGTGCTTAATGAAAAACTGTTTTTT.

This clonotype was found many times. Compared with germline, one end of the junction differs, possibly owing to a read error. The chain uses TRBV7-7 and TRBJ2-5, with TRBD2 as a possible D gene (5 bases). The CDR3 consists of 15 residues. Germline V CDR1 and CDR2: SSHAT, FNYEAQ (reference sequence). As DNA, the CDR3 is TGTGCTAGCAGCTTGGGCAGACTATCCCCAGAGACCCAGTACTTC. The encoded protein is CASSLGRLSPETQYF.